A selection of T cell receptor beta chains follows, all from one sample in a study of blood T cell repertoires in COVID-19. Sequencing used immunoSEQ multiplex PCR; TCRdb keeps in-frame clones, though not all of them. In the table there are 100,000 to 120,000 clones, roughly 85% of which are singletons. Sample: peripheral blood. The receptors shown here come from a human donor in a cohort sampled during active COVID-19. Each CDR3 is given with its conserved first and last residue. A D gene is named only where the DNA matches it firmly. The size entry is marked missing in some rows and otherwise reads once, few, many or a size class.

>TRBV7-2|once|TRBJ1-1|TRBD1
CASSPRTGGVPEAFF
TGTGCCAGCAGCCCCCGGACAGGGGGGGTACCTGAAGCTTTCTTT
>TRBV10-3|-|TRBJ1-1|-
CAISESTGRGAEAFF
TGTGCCATCAGTGAGTCGACCGGGCGGGGGGCTGAAGCTTTCTTT
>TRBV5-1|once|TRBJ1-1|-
CASSLETGRTEAFF
TGCGCCAGCAGCTTGGAAACAGGGCGCACTGAAGCTTTCTTT
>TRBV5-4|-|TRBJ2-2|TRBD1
CASSPGGAEVTGELFF
TGTGCCAGCAGCCCAGGGGGCGCGGAGGTAACCGGGGAGCTGTTTTTT
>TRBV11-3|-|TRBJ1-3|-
CASSAVSGNTIYF
TGTGCCAGCAGCGCAGTCTCTGGAAACACCATATATTTT
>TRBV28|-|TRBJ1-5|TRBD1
CASSFLRTGVQPQHF
TGTGCCAGCAGTTTCCTGAGGACAGGGGTTCAGCCCCAGCATTTT
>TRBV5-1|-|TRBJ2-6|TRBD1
CASSAGTGAGANVLTF
TGCGCCAGCAGCGCTGGCACAGGGGCTGGGGCCAACGTCCTGACTTTC
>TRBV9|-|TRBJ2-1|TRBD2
CASSEWGTSATNEQFF
TGTGCCAGCAGCGAATGGGGGACTAGCGCGACCAATGAGCAGTTCTTC
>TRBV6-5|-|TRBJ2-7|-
CASSYSSLRGYYEQYF
TGTGCCAGCAGTTACTCGAGTCTCCGGGGATACTACGAGCAGTACTTC
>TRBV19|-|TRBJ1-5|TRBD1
CASSTLGQGPGQPQHF
TGTGCCAGTAGTACCCTAGGACAGGGGCCAGGTCAGCCCCAGCATTTT
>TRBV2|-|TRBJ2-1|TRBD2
CASSEAGGYYNEQFF
TGTGCCAGCAGTGAAGCGGGGGGGTACTACAATGAGCAGTTCTTC
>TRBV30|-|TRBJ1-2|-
CAWSVQVYGYTF
TGTGCCTGGAGTGTACAAGTCTATGGCTACACCTTC
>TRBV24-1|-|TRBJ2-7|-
CATSDPRDSSYEQYF
TGTGCCACCAGTGATCCCAGGGACTCCTCCTACGAGCAGTACTTC
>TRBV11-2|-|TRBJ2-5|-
CASSNLGGRVQTQYF
TGTGCCAGCAGCAACTTGGGGGGTAGGGTTCAGACCCAGTACTTC
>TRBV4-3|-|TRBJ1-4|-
CASSQLQSTNEKLFF
TGCGCCAGCAGCCAATTGCAGTCAACTAATGAAAAACTGTTTTTT
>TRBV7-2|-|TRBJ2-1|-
CASSFDGGLDEQFF
TGTGCCAGCAGCTTTGATGGCGGGCTCGATGAGCAGTTCTTC
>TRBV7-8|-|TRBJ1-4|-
CASSVDGPGANEKLFF
TGTGCCAGCAGCGTGGATGGGCCGGGGGCTAATGAAAAACTGTTTTTT
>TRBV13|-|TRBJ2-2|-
CASSLERAGGELFF
TGTGCCAGCAGCTTAGAGAGAGCTGGCGGGGAGCTGTTTTTT
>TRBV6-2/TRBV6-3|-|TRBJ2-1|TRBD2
CASSFIPIGGGAGEQFF
TGTGCCAGCAGTTTCATCCCCATTGGCGGGGGGGCCGGTGAGCAGTTCTTC
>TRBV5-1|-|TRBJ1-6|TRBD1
CASSVDRGYSPLHF
TGCGCCAGCAGCGTGGACAGGGGATATTCACCCCTCCACTTT
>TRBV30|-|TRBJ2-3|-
CAWSASSSTDTQYF
TGTGCCTGGAGTGCCTCGTCCAGCACAGATACGCAGTATTTT
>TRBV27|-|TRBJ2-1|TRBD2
CASRRAGGANEQFF
TGTGCCAGCAGAAGAGCGGGGGGGGCGAATGAGCAGTTCTTC
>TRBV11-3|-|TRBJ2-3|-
CASSLGGGRESDTQYF
TGTGCCAGCAGCCTCGGAGGGGGGAGGGAGTCAGATACGCAGTATTTT
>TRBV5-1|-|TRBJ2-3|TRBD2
CASSRLAGDEDTQYF
TGCGCCAGCAGTCGACTAGCGGGGGATGAAGATACGCAGTATTTT
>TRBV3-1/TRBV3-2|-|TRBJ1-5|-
CASSQSFDQPQHF
TGTGCCAGCAGCCAATCCTTCGATCAGCCCCAGCATTTT
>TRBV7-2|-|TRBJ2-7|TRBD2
CASSELAVAYEQYF
TGTGCCAGCAGCGAACTAGCGGTCGCCTACGAGCAGTACTTC
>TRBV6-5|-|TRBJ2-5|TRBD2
CASSYFAGGETQYF
TGTGCCAGCAGTTACTTCGCGGGGGGGGAGACCCAGTACTTC
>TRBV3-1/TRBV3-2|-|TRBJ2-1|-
CASSLSSIPYNEQFF
TGTGCCAGCAGCCTTAGTAGTATCCCCTACAATGAGCAGTTCTTC
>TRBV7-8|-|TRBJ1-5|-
CASSLRGDSNQPQHF
TGTGCCAGCAGCCTCCGTGGAGATAGCAATCAGCCCCAGCATTTT
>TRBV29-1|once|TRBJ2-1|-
CSVEDQAGSWNEQFF
TGCAGCGTTGAAGATCAGGCAGGCTCATGGAATGAGCAGTTCTTC
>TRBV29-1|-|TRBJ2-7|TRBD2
CSVGRPLGLAGGRDYEQYF
TGCAGCGTTGGACGTCCGTTAGGGCTAGCGGGGGGCCGGGACTACGAGCAGTACTTC
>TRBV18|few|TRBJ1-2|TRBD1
CASSQDRVGYGYTF
TGTGCCAGCTCCCAAGACAGGGTGGGATATGGCTACACCTTC
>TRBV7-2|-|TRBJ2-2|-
CASSLGATGELFF
TGTGCCAGCAGCTTAGGTGCGACCGGGGAGCTGTTTTTT
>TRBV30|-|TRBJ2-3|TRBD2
CAWMSGGAGTQYF
TGTGCCTGGATGAGCGGGGGGGCAGGGACGCAGTATTTT
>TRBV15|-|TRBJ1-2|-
CATSRDRGYGYTF
TGTGCCACCAGCAGAGATCGGGGGTATGGCTACACCTTC
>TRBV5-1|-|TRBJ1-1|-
CASSDLSGGVNTEAFF
TGCGCCAGCAGCGACTTGAGTGGGGGGGTGAACACTGAAGCTTTCTTT
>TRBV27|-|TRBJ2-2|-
CASSQRGFVTGELFF
TGTGCCAGCAGTCAGCGCGGGTTCGTCACCGGGGAGCTGTTTTTT